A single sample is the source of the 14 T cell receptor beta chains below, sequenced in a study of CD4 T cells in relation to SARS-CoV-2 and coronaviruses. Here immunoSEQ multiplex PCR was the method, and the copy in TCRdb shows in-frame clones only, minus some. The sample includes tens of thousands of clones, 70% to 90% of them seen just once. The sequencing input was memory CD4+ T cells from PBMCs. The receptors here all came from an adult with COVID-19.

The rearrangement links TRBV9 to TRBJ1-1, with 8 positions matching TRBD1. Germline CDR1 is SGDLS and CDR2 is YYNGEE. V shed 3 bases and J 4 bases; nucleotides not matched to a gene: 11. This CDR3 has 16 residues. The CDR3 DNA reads TGTGCCAGCAGCGCAGGACAGGGACTCCTGGGCACTGAAGCTTTCTTT. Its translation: CASSAGQGLLGTEAFF.

Here the CDR3 reads CASSRRTGAYSGNQPQHF. The CDR3 region has the DNA TGTGCCAGCAGCCGACGGACAGGGGCCTATAGTGGCAATCAGCCCCAGCATTTT. The V and J genes are TRBV28 and TRBJ1-5; 9 bases align to TRBD1. CDR1 and CDR2 (germline): MDHEN, SYDVKM. This CDR3 spans 18 amino acids. With 6 bases clipped from V and 2 bases from J, the junction kept 14 bases outside the gene matches.

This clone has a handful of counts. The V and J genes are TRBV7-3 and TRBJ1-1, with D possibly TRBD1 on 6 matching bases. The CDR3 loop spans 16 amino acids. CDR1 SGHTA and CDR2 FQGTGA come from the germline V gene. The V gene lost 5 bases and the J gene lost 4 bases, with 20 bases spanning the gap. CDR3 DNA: TGTGCCAGCAGCCCCCGGGGAGGGGGTCTGGTCACTGAAGCTTTCTTT. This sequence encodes CASSPRGGGLVTEAFF.

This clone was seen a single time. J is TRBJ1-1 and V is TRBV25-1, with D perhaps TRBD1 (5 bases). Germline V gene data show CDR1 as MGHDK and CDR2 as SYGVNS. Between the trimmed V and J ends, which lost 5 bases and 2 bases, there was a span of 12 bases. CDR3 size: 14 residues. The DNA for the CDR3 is TGTGCCAGCAGTTCATCCGGGACTAACACTGAAGCTTTCTTT. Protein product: CASSSSGTNTEAFF.

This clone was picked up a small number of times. The CDR3 region is CASSPPRGQMNTEAFF. In nucleotides, the CDR3 is TGTGCCAGCAGCCCCCCGCGGGGACAGATGAACACTGAAGCTTTCTTT. This chain connects TRBV7-6 to TRBJ1-1; 7 bases match TRBD1. The germline gives CDR1 SGHVS, CDR2 FNYEAQ. The ends lost 5 bases at V and 0 bases at J; junction bases unmatched: 9. The CDR3 covers 16 residues.

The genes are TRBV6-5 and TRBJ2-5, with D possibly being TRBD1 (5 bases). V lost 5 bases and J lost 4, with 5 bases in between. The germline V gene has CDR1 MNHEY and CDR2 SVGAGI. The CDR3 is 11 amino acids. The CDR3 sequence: CASSRGETQYF. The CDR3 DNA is TGTGCCAGCAGTAGGGGAGAGACCCAGTACTTC.

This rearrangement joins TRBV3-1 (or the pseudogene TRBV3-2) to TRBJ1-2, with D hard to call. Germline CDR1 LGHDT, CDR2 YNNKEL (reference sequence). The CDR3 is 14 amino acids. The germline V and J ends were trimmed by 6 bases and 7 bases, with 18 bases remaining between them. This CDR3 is CASSHGGVMGGYTF. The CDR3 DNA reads TGTGCCAGCAGTCACGGTGGGGTCATGGGTGGCTACACCTTC.

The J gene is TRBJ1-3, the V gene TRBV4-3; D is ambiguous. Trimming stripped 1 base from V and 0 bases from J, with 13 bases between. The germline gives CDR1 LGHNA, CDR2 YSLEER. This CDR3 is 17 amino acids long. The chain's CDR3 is CASSQGVVPSSGNTIYF. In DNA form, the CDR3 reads TGCGCCAGCAGCCAAGGGGTTGTCCCTAGCTCTGGAAACACCATATATTTT.

The CDR3 region is CASSTPDGASGNTIYF. CDR3 nucleotides: TGTGCCAGCAGCACCCCGGACGGGGCCTCTGGAAACACCATATATTTT. The rearrangement joins TRBV7-9 to TRBJ1-3, with D possibly matching TRBD1 (5 bases). This CDR3 spans 16 amino acids. The germline gives CDR1 SEHNR, CDR2 FQNEAQ (reference sequence). The V end lost 5 bases, the J end lost 0 bases, and 14 bases lay between the germline ends.

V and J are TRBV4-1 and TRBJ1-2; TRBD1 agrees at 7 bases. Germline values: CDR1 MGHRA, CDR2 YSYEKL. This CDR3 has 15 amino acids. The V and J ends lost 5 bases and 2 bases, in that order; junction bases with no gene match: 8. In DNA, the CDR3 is TGCGCCAGCAGCGTAAGTGCGGGACAGAACTATGGCTACACCTTC. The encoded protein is CASSVSAGQNYGYTF.

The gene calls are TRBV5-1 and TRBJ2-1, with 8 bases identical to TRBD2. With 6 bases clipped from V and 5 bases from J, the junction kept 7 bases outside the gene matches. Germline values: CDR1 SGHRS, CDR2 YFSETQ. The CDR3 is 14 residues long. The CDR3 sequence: CASTLSGANNEQFF. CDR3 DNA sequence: TGCGCCAGCACCCTTAGCGGGGCAAACAATGAGCAGTTCTTC.

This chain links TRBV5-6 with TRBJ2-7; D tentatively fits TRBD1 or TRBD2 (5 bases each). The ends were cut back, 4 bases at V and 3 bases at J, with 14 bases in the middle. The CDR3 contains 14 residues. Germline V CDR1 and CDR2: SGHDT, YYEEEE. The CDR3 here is CASSRTGTRYEQYF. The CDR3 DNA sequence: TGTGCCAGCAGCAGGACCGGGACCCGCTACGAGCAGTACTTC.

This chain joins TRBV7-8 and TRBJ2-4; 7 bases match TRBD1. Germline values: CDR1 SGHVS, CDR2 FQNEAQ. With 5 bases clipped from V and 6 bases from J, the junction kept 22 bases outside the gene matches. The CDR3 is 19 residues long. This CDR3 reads CASSRSASGGTPFGNIQYF. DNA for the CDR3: TGTGCCAGCAGCCGTTCGGCCTCAGGGGGTACCCCTTTTGGAAACATTCAGTACTTC. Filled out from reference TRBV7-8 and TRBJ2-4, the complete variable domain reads GAGVSQSPRYKVAKRGQDVALRCDPISGHVSLFWYQQALGQGPEFLTYFQNEAQLDKSGLPSDRFFAERPEGSVSTLKIQRTQQEDSAVYLCASSRSASGGTPFGNIQYFGAGTRLSVL.

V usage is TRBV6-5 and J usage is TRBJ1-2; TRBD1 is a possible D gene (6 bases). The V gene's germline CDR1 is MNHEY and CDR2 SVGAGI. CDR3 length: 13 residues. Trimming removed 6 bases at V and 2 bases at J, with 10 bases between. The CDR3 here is CASREGGNYGYTF. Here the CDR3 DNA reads TGTGCCAGCAGGGAGGGGGGGAACTATGGCTACACCTTC.